The rows below give T cell receptor beta chains drawn from one sample of a study of T cells in localized non-small cell lung cancer. TCRdb's table, derived via immunoSEQ multiplex PCR, lists solely in-frame clones and lacks some. Found here are 45,000 to 55,000 clones, 86% of them singletons; the top ten hold more than 15%. Sequenced material: peripheral blood, taken before any cancer treatment. These receptor sequences come from a male donor aged 60 or over with stage III squamous cell lung carcinoma. Both conserved end residues are part of each CDR3. The D gene is left open where the match is weak. The size field is filled for only some rows; it gives once, few, many or a size class.

len: 13; v_gene: TRBV19; j_gene: TRBJ1-1; d_gene: TRBD1; abundance: once; CDR3nt: TGTGCCAGTAGCAGGGGGCCGAACACTGAAGCTTTCTTT; CDR3aa: CASSRGPNTEAFF
len: 17; v_gene: TRBV6-1; j_gene: TRBJ2-5; d_gene: TRBD2; abundance: .; CDR3nt: TGTGCCAGCAGTGACGGGATAGCGGGAGGTACCCAAGAGACCCAGTACTTC; CDR3aa: CASSDGIAGGTQETQYF
len: 16; v_gene: TRBV18; j_gene: TRBJ1-2; d_gene: TRBD1; abundance: .; CDR3nt: TGTGCCAGCTCACCAAATTTATCTGGACAGGGGTTGGGCTACACCTTC; CDR3aa: CASSPNLSGQGLGYTF
len: 17; v_gene: TRBV25-1; j_gene: TRBJ2-5; d_gene: TRBD1; abundance: .; CDR3nt: TGTGCCAGCAGCGACGTTCTGAGGACAGGGGGGACAGAGACCCAGTACTTC; CDR3aa: CASSDVLRTGGTETQYF
len: 15; v_gene: TRBV25-1; j_gene: TRBJ2-5; d_gene: TRBD1; abundance: .; CDR3nt: TGTGCCAGCAGTTCTTACAGGGGACACGGGGAGACCCAGTACTTC; CDR3aa: CASSSYRGHGETQYF
len: 16; v_gene: TRBV19; j_gene: TRBJ2-5; d_gene: TRBD2; abundance: .; CDR3nt: TGTGCCAGTAGTATCCATAGCGGGAGGGAACAAGAGACCCAGTACTTC; CDR3aa: CASSIHSGREQETQYF
len: 14; v_gene: TRBV5-4; j_gene: TRBJ2-7; d_gene: .; abundance: .; CDR3nt: TGTGCCAGCAGCATGGAAGGGTTTGGGTACGAGCAGTACTTC; CDR3aa: CASSMEGFGYEQYF
len: 15; v_gene: TRBV7-6; j_gene: TRBJ2-7; d_gene: TRBD1; abundance: few; CDR3nt: TGTGCCAGCAGCCCCCGACAGGGCTTGAGCGACGAGCAGTACTTC; CDR3aa: CASSPRQGLSDEQYF
len: 12; v_gene: TRBV5-1; j_gene: TRBJ2-7; d_gene: .; abundance: once; CDR3nt: TGCGCCAGCAGCCAGAGCTCCTACGAGCAGTACTTC; CDR3aa: CASSQSSYEQYF
len: 16; v_gene: TRBV27; j_gene: TRBJ2-1; d_gene: TRBD2; abundance: .; CDR3nt: TGTGCCAGCAGTTTAGGGGCACTAGCGGGCTTCGATGAGCAGTTCTTC; CDR3aa: CASSLGALAGFDEQFF
len: 14; v_gene: TRBV9; j_gene: TRBJ2-1; d_gene: .; abundance: .; CDR3nt: TGTGCCAGCAGCGCGGGCAGACTAGTTAATGAGCAGTTCTTC; CDR3aa: CASSAGRLVNEQFF
len: 13; v_gene: TRBV19; j_gene: TRBJ2-2; d_gene: .; abundance: .; CDR3nt: TGTGCCAGTAGTAGCCACAACACCGGGGAGCTGTTTTTT; CDR3aa: CASSSHNTGELFF
len: 15; v_gene: TRBV4-3; j_gene: TRBJ2-7; d_gene: TRBD2; abundance: .; CDR3nt: TGCGCCAGCAGCCAAGCTAGGACTAGCTCTACCGAGCAGTACTTC; CDR3aa: CASSQARTSSTEQYF
len: 11; v_gene: TRBV20-1; j_gene: TRBJ1-4; d_gene: .; abundance: few; CDR3nt: TGCAGTGCGCCCCGCCTTGAAAAACTGTTTTTT; CDR3aa: CSAPRLEKLFF
len: 13; v_gene: TRBV28; j_gene: TRBJ1-5; d_gene: TRBD1; abundance: .; CDR3nt: TGTGCCACCGGGACAGCCTCCCGGGGGCCCCAGCATTTT; CDR3aa: CATGTASRGPQHF
len: 14; v_gene: TRBV14; j_gene: TRBJ1-4; d_gene: .; abundance: .; CDR3nt: TGTGCCAGCAGCCAAGTCGGGACGGTAGAAAAACTGTTTTTT; CDR3aa: CASSQVGTVEKLFF
len: 15; v_gene: TRBV18; j_gene: TRBJ2-7; d_gene: TRBD2; abundance: .; CDR3nt: TGTGCCAGCTCACCCAGGACTAGCGGGCATTACGAGCAGTACTTC; CDR3aa: CASSPRTSGHYEQYF
len: 17; v_gene: TRBV14; j_gene: TRBJ2-5; d_gene: TRBD1; abundance: .; CDR3nt: TGTGCCAGCAGCCCACGGACAGGAGGCCCCAAACAGGAGACCCAGTACTTC; CDR3aa: CASSPRTGGPKQETQYF
len: 13; v_gene: TRBV28; j_gene: TRBJ2-3; d_gene: .; abundance: .; CDR3nt: TGTGCCAGCAGGGACGGAAACACAGATACGCAGTATTTT; CDR3aa: CASRDGNTDTQYF
len: 15; v_gene: TRBV11-3; j_gene: TRBJ2-1; d_gene: TRBD2; abundance: .; CDR3nt: TGTGCCAGCAGCTTATCCAGCGGGGAAGGGCATGAGCAGTTCTTC; CDR3aa: CASSLSSGEGHEQFF
len: 12; v_gene: TRBV5-5; j_gene: TRBJ2-7; d_gene: .; abundance: few; CDR3nt: TGTGCCAGCAGCTCAGACTTCTACGAGCAGTACTTC; CDR3aa: CASSSDFYEQYF
len: 13; v_gene: TRBV19; j_gene: TRBJ1-2; d_gene: .; abundance: .; CDR3nt: TGTGCCAGTAGTATTGGACAGTACTATGGCTACACCTTC; CDR3aa: CASSIGQYYGYTF
len: 17; v_gene: TRBV7-9; j_gene: TRBJ2-6; d_gene: .; abundance: .; CDR3nt: TGTGCCAGCAGCTCAGGACAGAACCCCTCTGGGGCCAACGTCCTGACTTTC; CDR3aa: CASSSGQNPSGANVLTF
len: 13; v_gene: TRBV5-4; j_gene: TRBJ1-4; d_gene: .; abundance: .; CDR3nt: TGTGCCAGCAGCACGGTACTTAATGAAAAACTGTTTTTT; CDR3aa: CASSTVLNEKLFF
len: 17; v_gene: TRBV7-9; j_gene: TRBJ1-5; d_gene: TRBD1; abundance: .; CDR3nt: TGTGCCAGCAGCTTAAGCCTCGGACAGGGATGGCATCAGCCCCAGCATTTT; CDR3aa: CASSLSLGQGWHQPQHF
len: 16; v_gene: TRBV7-6; j_gene: TRBJ1-1; d_gene: .; abundance: .; CDR3nt: TGTGCCAGCAGCTTAGTAGCGGGGCTCATGAACACTGAAGCTTTCTTT; CDR3aa: CASSLVAGLMNTEAFF
len: 12; v_gene: TRBV19; j_gene: TRBJ2-3; d_gene: .; abundance: .; CDR3nt: TGTGCCAGTAGTTCCATCACAGATACGCAGTATTTT; CDR3aa: CASSSITDTQYF
len: 11; v_gene: TRBV20-1; j_gene: TRBJ1-1; d_gene: .; abundance: .; CDR3nt: TGCAGTGCTAGAGGTTTCCCTGAAGCTTTCTTT; CDR3aa: CSARGFPEAFF
len: 14; v_gene: TRBV5-1; j_gene: TRBJ2-1; d_gene: .; abundance: .; CDR3nt: TGCGCCAGCAGCTTGGGGGCGGGGAACAATGAGCAGTTCTTC; CDR3aa: CASSLGAGNNEQFF
len: 18; v_gene: TRBV4-1; j_gene: TRBJ2-5; d_gene: TRBD2; abundance: .; CDR3nt: TGCGCCAGCAGCCAAGATTATTTGACGCGAGCGGGGGGAGAGACCCAGTACTTC; CDR3aa: CASSQDYLTRAGGETQYF